This T cell receptor beta chain appears in the sequencing data of a study of T cell clusters in autoimmune cytopenias. Study observations and caveats: Healthy donors had about 3-fold more exclusive TRB clusters than active autoimmune hepatitis patients. The T cell clusters came from computational analysis alone and lack functional validation.

Multiplex touch-down PCR amplified TRB using TRB-A and TRB-B pools in one tube. TCRdb reprocessed the multiplex PCR reads, with one entry per CDR3 protein and no DNA. Found here are 6,900 or so distinct CDR3 sequences; the top ten clones hold approximately 9.3%. TRB was amplified from roughly 250 ng of peripheral blood genomic DNA per sample. In terms of frequency, this clonotype is large. What it recognizes is unknown. The CDR3 totals 15 residues. The germline V gene has CDR1 MNHEY and CDR2 SVGAGI. The sample was also reused in another study, on T cell repertoires in aging, cancer and after chemotherapy. This second study notes: Untreated cancer patients had significantly lower blood TCR diversity than age-matched healthy donors. In healthy donors, age-related TCR diversity loss mainly reflected lost richness.

Sequenced sample: peripheral blood. The source is a human donor in good health. The chain recombines TRBV6-5 with TRBJ2-1; the D call of TRBD2 rests on TCRdb alone, since no DNA is present to check it. The CDR3 is CASSPPPDRAGEQFF.